A selection of T cell receptor beta chains follows, all from one sample in a study of Graves' ophthalmopathy and Graves' hyperthyroidism. MiXCR was run by TCRdb on the multiplex PCR reads, yielding one entry per CDR3 protein. The data hold hundreds of thousands of distinct CDR3 sequences, with about two fifths observed a single time. Sequenced input: peripheral blood. The source is an adult man with Graves' ophthalmopathy. Both conserved end residues are part of each CDR3. Fields, in order: V gene, clone size, J gene, D gene, CDR3 DNA, CDR3 protein. D genes are given only for firm matches. The size entry is marked missing in some rows and otherwise reads once, few, many or a size class.

v_call: TRBV27; clone_size: NA; j_call: TRBJ2-6; d_call: NA; cdr3_nt: TGTGCCAGCAGCAAGGTCCCCTCTGGGGCCAACGTCCTGACTTTC; cdr3_aa: CASSKVPSGANVLTF
v_call: TRBV11-2; clone_size: NA; j_call: TRBJ2-6; d_call: NA; cdr3_nt: TGTGCCAGCAGCTTAAAGGGTGGCACCAACTCTGGGGCCAACGTCCTGACTTTC; cdr3_aa: CASSLKGGTNSGANVLTF
v_call: TRBV29-1; clone_size: many; j_call: TRBJ2-5; d_call: TRBD1; cdr3_nt: TGCAGCGTTGAACTGGGGGACAGGTACCAAGAGACCCAGTACTTC; cdr3_aa: CSVELGDRYQETQYF
v_call: TRBV29-1; clone_size: NA; j_call: TRBJ2-7; d_call: NA; cdr3_nt: TGCAGCTTAGGCCTAGCGACAAGCTACGAGCAGTACTTC; cdr3_aa: CSLGLATSYEQYF
v_call: TRBV7-7; clone_size: NA; j_call: TRBJ2-5; d_call: NA; cdr3_nt: TGTGCTAGCAGCTTAGACAGCACTGAAGAGACCCAGTACTTC; cdr3_aa: CASSLDSTEETQYF
v_call: TRBV4-1; clone_size: few; j_call: TRBJ1-5; d_call: NA; cdr3_nt: TGCGCCAGCAGCCAAGAAGATAAGGGACAGCCCCAGCATTTT; cdr3_aa: CASSQEDKGQPQHF
v_call: TRBV5-1; clone_size: few; j_call: TRBJ1-3; d_call: NA; cdr3_nt: TGCGCCAGCAGCTTGGCCTCGAGCTCTGGAAACACCATATATTTT; cdr3_aa: CASSLASSSGNTIYF
v_call: TRBV7-2; clone_size: many; j_call: TRBJ2-5; d_call: NA; cdr3_nt: TGTGCCAGCAGCTTAGCGAGTCAGGGGTGGGAGACCCAGTACTTC; cdr3_aa: CASSLASQGWETQYF
v_call: TRBV24-1; clone_size: NA; j_call: TRBJ2-7; d_call: TRBD1; cdr3_nt: TGTGCCACCAGTGATTTGCAGGACAGGGCCAATGAGCAGTACTTC; cdr3_aa: CATSDLQDRANEQYF
v_call: TRBV7-2; clone_size: many; j_call: TRBJ1-2; d_call: NA; cdr3_nt: TGTGCCAGCAGCTTATGGGAGGGGATCTATGGCTACACCTTC; cdr3_aa: CASSLWEGIYGYTF
v_call: TRBV7-3; clone_size: many; j_call: TRBJ2-2; d_call: TRBD2; cdr3_nt: TGTGCCAGCAGCTCTAGCGGGAGGGCCTCATCGGGGGAGCTGTTTTTT; cdr3_aa: CASSSSGRASSGELFF
v_call: TRBV29-1; clone_size: NA; j_call: TRBJ1-5; d_call: NA; cdr3_nt: TGCAGCGGCGGGACCCTGTGGGGGGCAAGCAATCAGCCCCAGCATTTT; cdr3_aa: CSGGTLWGASNQPQHF
v_call: TRBV7-9; clone_size: many; j_call: TRBJ2-6; d_call: NA; cdr3_nt: TGTGCCAGCACCCACCACTCTGGGGCCAACGTCCTGACTTTC; cdr3_aa: CASTHHSGANVLTF
v_call: TRBV10-3; clone_size: many; j_call: TRBJ1-1; d_call: NA; cdr3_nt: TGTGCCGCGAGTGGGGGAGGGAACACTGAAGCTTTCTTT; cdr3_aa: CAASGGGNTEAFF
v_call: TRBV29-1; clone_size: NA; j_call: TRBJ1-1; d_call: NA; cdr3_nt: TGCAGCGGAAGTGTGACAGCTGAAGCTTTCTTT; cdr3_aa: CSGSVTAEAFF
v_call: TRBV19; clone_size: NA; j_call: TRBJ1-2; d_call: TRBD1; cdr3_nt: TGTGCCAGTAGCATAGCGTCCAGGGGGACCTATGACTACACCTTC; cdr3_aa: CASSIASRGTYDYTF
v_call: TRBV5-8; clone_size: NA; j_call: TRBJ1-2; d_call: NA; cdr3_nt: TGTGCCAGCAGCTTGAAGGCGACAGGAGCTAACTATGGCTACACCTTC; cdr3_aa: CASSLKATGANYGYTF
v_call: TRBV25-1; clone_size: NA; j_call: TRBJ2-2; d_call: NA; cdr3_nt: TGTGCCAGCAGCTCTAGCCACCGGGACACCGGGGAGCTGTTTTTT; cdr3_aa: CASSSSHRDTGELFF
v_call: TRBV20-1; clone_size: many; j_call: TRBJ2-7; d_call: NA; cdr3_nt: TGCAGTGCTAGAGATTTAAGGCAGGGAATAGACGAGCAGTACTTC; cdr3_aa: CSARDLRQGIDEQYF
v_call: TRBV9; clone_size: many; j_call: TRBJ2-7; d_call: TRBD2; cdr3_nt: TGTGCCAGCAACGGTGGGACTAGCGGTCCCTACGAGCAGTACTTC; cdr3_aa: CASNGGTSGPYEQYF
v_call: TRBV6-1; clone_size: many; j_call: TRBJ1-1; d_call: NA; cdr3_nt: TGTGCCAGCAGTGAAGTCGTCGGAGAAGCTTTCTTT; cdr3_aa: CASSEVVGEAFF